Listed below are T cell receptor beta chains from one sample, sequenced in a study of a mutant IDH1 vaccine in newly diagnosed glioma. Sequencing used immunoSEQ multiplex PCR; TCRdb keeps in-frame clones, though not all of them. The table includes 99,000 or so clones, about 90% detected once. This material consisted of PBMCs, taken from a glioma patient treated with radiotherapy, temozolomide or both. Receptors originate from a woman between 50 and 59 years old with glioma. The CDR3 runs from the conserved cysteine through the conserved F or W. Fields, in order: D gene, V gene, clone size, J gene, CDR3 DNA, CDR3 protein. A D gene is named only where the DNA matches it firmly. Not all rows give a size; the values are once, few, many and, for expanded clones, a class.

TRBD1	TRBV6-1	NA	TRBJ2-5	TGTGCCAGCAGCCGGGACAGGGAAACCCAGTACTTC	CASSRDRETQYF
NA	TRBV9	NA	TRBJ1-1	TGTGCCAGCAGCCCATCCGGTGGTGGTGGGGAAGGAGCTTTCTTT	CASSPSGGGGEGAFF
TRBD1	TRBV5-1	NA	TRBJ2-1	TGCGCCAGCAGCTACCCCAGGGGGCGGGATGAGCAGTTCTTC	CASSYPRGRDEQFF
NA	TRBV5-6	NA	TRBJ1-1	TGTGCCAGCAGCTCGAAAGGACGGGAGGGCACTGAAGCTTTCTTT	CASSSKGREGTEAFF
NA	TRBV27	few	TRBJ1-1	TGTGCCAGCTCTATGGGGACACCCAACACTGAAGCTTTCTTT	CASSMGTPNTEAFF
NA	TRBV27	NA	TRBJ2-1	TGTGCCAGCAGTCTCCTGATCACCCCCCACAATGAGCAGTTCTTC	CASSLLITPHNEQFF
TRBD1	TRBV10-1	NA	TRBJ2-3	TGCGCCAGCACCGCGGACAGGGGCTACGGAGATACGCAGTATTTT	CASTADRGYGDTQYF
TRBD2	TRBV2	few	TRBJ2-1	TGTGCCAGCAGTGTTCTAGCGGGAGCATTGGATGAGCAGTTCTTC	CASSVLAGALDEQFF
TRBD1	TRBV29-1	few	TRBJ2-3	TGCAGCGTTGAGGGACAGGGGTTGGCAGATACGCAGTATTTT	CSVEGQGLADTQYF
TRBD2	TRBV30	NA	TRBJ2-5	TGTGCCTGGAGCGAGGGACTAGCGTCAGAGACCCAGTACTTC	CAWSEGLASETQYF
NA	TRBV7-9	NA	TRBJ2-7	TGTGCCAGCAGCTTAGTAGGCGCCGAGCAGTACTTC	CASSLVGAEQYF
NA	TRBV27	NA	TRBJ2-2	TGTGCCAGCAGTCCCCGGACCCTAAGAAACACCGGGGAGCTGTTTTTT	CASSPRTLRNTGELFF
NA	TRBV4-1	once	TRBJ2-7	TGCGCCAGCAGCCGAGGCAGGGGAGCCTACGAGCAGTACTTC	CASSRGRGAYEQYF
NA	TRBV28	NA	TRBJ2-4	TGTGCCAGCAGATCCTTGACAGGCAAAAACATTCAGTACTTC	CASRSLTGKNIQYF
TRBD1	TRBV5-1	NA	TRBJ2-3	TGCGCCAGCAGTTCAGGGGGTGTGGCAGATACGCAGTATTTT	CASSSGGVADTQYF
NA	TRBV11-2	NA	TRBJ2-3	TGTGCCAGCAGCTTAGATCTAATCAATACGCAGTATTTT	CASSLDLINTQYF
NA	TRBV18	few	TRBJ2-5	TGTGCCAGCTCACCAATGTATGTAGTTCAAGAGACCCAGTACTTC	CASSPMYVVQETQYF
NA	TRBV7-2	NA	TRBJ2-1	TGTGCCAGCAGCTTGGGTCCTGCGGGAACGTACAATGAGCAGTTCTTC	CASSLGPAGTYNEQFF
NA	TRBV2	once	TRBJ1-3	TGTGCCAGCAGTGATGGGGGGTTCTCTGGAAACACCATATATTTT	CASSDGGFSGNTIYF
TRBD2	TRBV5-1	NA	TRBJ2-7	TGCGCCAGCAGCTTGGTAGCGGGAAGCGACGAGCAGTACTTC	CASSLVAGSDEQYF
NA	TRBV16	NA	TRBJ2-7	TGTGCCAGCAGCCAATCCTATAGCCAGGGGAGAGAGCAGTACTTC	CASSQSYSQGREQYF
NA	TRBV11-2	NA	TRBJ2-7	TGTGCCAGCAGCTTAGGACAGGGAGGGGTTTACGAGCAGTACTTC	CASSLGQGGVYEQYF
NA	TRBV27	once	TRBJ2-1	TGTGCCAGCGCGGACCCCTACAATGAGCAGTTCTTC	CASADPYNEQFF
TRBD1	TRBV7-9	NA	TRBJ1-3	TGTGCCAGCAGCCCCGGGACAGCTGGAAACACCATATATTTT	CASSPGTAGNTIYF
NA	TRBV6-1	once	TRBJ2-1	TGTGCCAGCAGGCTATATGAGCAGTTCTTC	CASRLYEQFF
NA	TRBV13	NA	TRBJ2-1	TGTGCCAGCAGCTCAGGAGGTTCAGACAATGAGCAGTTCTTC	CASSSGGSDNEQFF
TRBD1	TRBV5-1	NA	TRBJ2-1	TGCGCCAGCAGTGGGACAGGGTACAATGAGCAGTTCTTC	CASSGTGYNEQFF
NA	TRBV7-2	NA	TRBJ1-2	TGTGCCAGCAGCCCCCATCAGGGGCCGCGCTATGGCTACACCTTC	CASSPHQGPRYGYTF
TRBD1	TRBV5-1	NA	TRBJ2-7	TGCGCCAGCAGCCCTACACAGGGGTTGTACGAGCAGTACTTC	CASSPTQGLYEQYF
TRBD1	TRBV6-5	NA	TRBJ2-7	TGTGCCAGCACCTGGGGACAGGGGAACTACGAGCAGTACTTC	CASTWGQGNYEQYF
NA	TRBV11-1	NA	TRBJ2-5	TGTGCCAGCAGCTTGGGGGAGACCCAGTACTTC	CASSLGETQYF
TRBD2	TRBV15	once	TRBJ2-1	TGTGCCACCAGCAGAGCGACTAGCGGGAGACGAGAGCAGTTCTTC	CATSRATSGRREQFF
NA	TRBV28	NA	TRBJ2-2	TGTGCCAGCAGTTTAGCAGGCAGTCCGAACACCGGGGAGCTGTTTTTT	CASSLAGSPNTGELFF
NA	TRBV6-5	NA	TRBJ1-2	TGTGCCAGCAGTTCACGGGGGAGGGGTGGCTACACCTTC	CASSSRGRGGYTF
NA	TRBV6-6	NA	TRBJ2-1	TGTGCCAGCAGTTCATCGGGGAATGAGCAGTTCTTC	CASSSSGNEQFF
TRBD1	TRBV28	NA	TRBJ2-7	TGTGCCAGCAGTTTAGCAGGGGGCACCTACGAGCAGTACTTC	CASSLAGGTYEQYF
TRBD2	TRBV15	NA	TRBJ2-7	TGTGCCACCAGTGACCAGGGACTAGTCTCCTACGAGCAGTACTTC	CATSDQGLVSYEQYF
NA	TRBV28	few	TRBJ2-7	TGTGCCAGCAGTTCCCCCTCGGGGTACACCTACGAGCAGTACTTC	CASSSPSGYTYEQYF
NA	TRBV27	NA	TRBJ2-7	TGTGCCAGCAGTTCACCACAGGGCTTTGGGAACGAGCAGTACTTC	CASSSPQGFGNEQYF
TRBD1	TRBV7-9	NA	TRBJ1-4	TGTGCCAGCAGCTTGGGACAGAATGAAAAACTGTTTTTT	CASSLGQNEKLFF
NA	TRBV7-3	NA	TRBJ2-3	TGTGCCAGCAGGTTACAGGGCAGCACAGATACGCAGTATTTT	CASRLQGSTDTQYF
TRBD1	TRBV7-3	NA	TRBJ1-1	TGTGCCAGCAGCTTACTCGGCAGGGGGCTTGGCACTGAAGCTTTCTTT	CASSLLGRGLGTEAFF
NA	TRBV27	NA	TRBJ1-1	TGTGCCAGCAGTTTAAGGGGCGGAAACGGGAACACTGAAGCTTTCTTT	CASSLRGGNGNTEAFF
NA	TRBV19	NA	TRBJ2-7	TGTGCCAGTAGTCCTACAGGGCGCGAAGCCTCCTTC	CASSPTGREASF
NA	TRBV6-5	NA	TRBJ2-1	TGTGCCAGCAGTAGAGGGGTAAGCTCCTACAATGAGCAGTTCTTC	CASSRGVSSYNEQFF
NA	TRBV5-6	NA	TRBJ1-1	TGTGCCAGCAGCTTCGACCGAGACACTGAAGCTTTCTTT	CASSFDRDTEAFF
NA	TRBV5-8	once	TRBJ1-2	TGTGCCAGCAGCTTGGGGGCACCCTATGGCTACACCTTC	CASSLGAPYGYTF
NA	TRBV10-3	NA	TRBJ1-3	TGTGCCATCAGGGACAGTTCAGCCAACACCATATATTTT	CAIRDSSANTIYF
TRBD2	TRBV28	NA	TRBJ2-3	TGTGCCAGCATGGGGCGGGAGCCAGATACGCAGTATTTT	CASMGREPDTQYF
NA	TRBV6-6	NA	TRBJ2-7	TGTGCCAGCAGTTCGCCACCCTACGAGCAGTACTTC	CASSSPPYEQYF
TRBD2	TRBV4-1	NA	TRBJ2-7	TGCGCCAGCAGCCAGGGGGGGGTCCTGGACGAGCAGTACTTC	CASSQGGVLDEQYF
NA	TRBV5-1	NA	TRBJ1-5	TGCGCCAGCAGCCCCAAGGGGGGCACTCAGCCCCAGCATTTT	CASSPKGGTQPQHF
TRBD1	TRBV7-9	NA	TRBJ1-1	TGTGCCAGCAGCTTTACAGGGGCAAACACTGAAGCTTTCTTT	CASSFTGANTEAFF
NA	TRBV19	NA	TRBJ1-5	TGTGCCAGTAGTATAGGCAGTAATAGCAATCAGCCCCAGCATTTT	CASSIGSNSNQPQHF
NA	TRBV6-6	NA	TRBJ1-4	TGTGCCAGCGCCCGACGGGCGAATGAAAAACTGTTTTTT	CASARRANEKLFF
TRBD2	TRBV4-1	NA	TRBJ2-1	TGCGCCAGCAGCCAGCCGGGACTAGTATCGGGTGAGCAGTTCTTC	CASSQPGLVSGEQFF
TRBD1	TRBV7-9	NA	TRBJ1-3	TGTGCCAGCAGCCTGGGACAGGCCGGAAACACCATATATTTT	CASSLGQAGNTIYF
NA	TRBV10-2	NA	TRBJ2-4	TGCGCCAGCACAGAGGGGTCCAAAAACATTCAGTACTTC	CASTEGSKNIQYF
NA	TRBV4-2	NA	TRBJ2-3	TGTGCCAGCAGCCAATTCAGGGGAGATACGCAGTATTTT	CASSQFRGDTQYF
TRBD1	TRBV6-5	NA	TRBJ1-5	TGTGCCAGCGGACAGGGGGCTAATCAGCCCCAGCATTTT	CASGQGANQPQHF